The 32 T cell receptor beta chains given below trace back to one sample, sequenced in a study of OX40 agonist ivuxolimab in advanced cancers. The method was immunoSEQ multiplex PCR; TCRdb's version includes in-frame clones alone and lacks a portion of them. The table shows roughly 71,000 clones, with over 80% occurring only once. Sequences were derived from CD4+ or CD8+ T cells sorted from blood, sampled in a trial of the OX40 agonist ivuxolimab. These receptors were collected from an adult with an advanced solid tumor such as melanoma, head and neck, liver or kidney cancer.

The genes are TRBV5-1 and TRBJ2-5; no clear D. Trimming pared 5 bases from V and 2 bases from J, leaving 4 bases between. CDR3 length: 11 residues. Germline CDR1 and CDR2: SGHRS and YFSETQ. The CDR3 loop reads CASRLQETQYF. In nucleotides, the CDR3 is TGCGCCAGCAGACTGCAAGAGACCCAGTACTTC.

This clone was seen a single time. The gene calls are TRBV5-1 and TRBJ1-2, with D possibly matching TRBD1 (5 bases). Trimming left V 2 bases short and J 6 bases short, with 11 bases between. The CDR3 contains 13 residues. Germline CDR1 SGHRS, CDR2 YFSETQ. Here the CDR3 DNA reads TGCGCCAGCAGCTTTTGGGACGGCCATGGCTACACCTTC. This codes for CASSFWDGHGYTF.

The chain carries TRBV4-1 and TRBJ2-7, with D tentatively TRBD2 (5 bases). V was shortened by 0 bases and J by 3 bases, with 9 bases between the two germline ends. CDR3 length: 14 residues. CDR1 is MGHRA, CDR2 YSYEKL, per germline. In DNA form, the CDR3 reads TGCGCCAGCAGCCAAGATACGGGAAACTACGAGCAGTACTTC. Translated, it gives CASSQDTGNYEQYF.

The rearrangement links TRBV6-5 to TRBJ2-3, with 9 bases lining up with TRBD1. The CDR3 spans 14 residues. CDR1 is MNHEY, CDR2 SVGAGI, per germline. Trimming took 5 bases from V and 4 from J; bases not matched to a gene: 4. CDR3 amino acids: CASSTGQGSDTQYF. The CDR3, as DNA: TGTGCCAGCAGTACTGGACAGGGGTCAGATACGCAGTATTTT.

The rearrangement links TRBV11-1 to TRBJ2-5, with D perhaps TRBD2 (6 bases). The ends were cut back, 5 bases at V and 5 bases at J, with 21 bases in the middle. CDR1 is SGHAT and CDR2 is FQDESV in the germline V gene (reference sequence). The CDR3 is 16 amino acids. CDR3 protein: CASSQIPLATRETQYF. The DNA for the CDR3 is TGTGCCAGCAGCCAAATCCCTCTAGCGACCCGGGAGACCCAGTACTTC.

The chain carries TRBV19 and TRBJ1-1; D gene uncertain. Between the trimmed V and J ends, which lost 9 bases and 1 base, there was a span of 15 bases. The V gene's germline CDR1 is LNHDA and CDR2 SQIVND (reference sequence). The length of the CDR3 is 14 residues. The CDR3 region is CASSQHSRNTEAFF. CDR3 in DNA: TGTGCCAGCTCACAGCATTCACGGAACACTGAAGCTTTCTTT.

This clone was counted once. V is TRBV19 and J is TRBJ1-2; D remains unclear. The length of the CDR3 is 13 residues. V lost 6 bases and J lost 4, with 12 bases in between. The V gene's germline CDR1 is LNHDA and CDR2 SQIVND (reference sequence). The CDR3 sequence: CASSPRGPYGYTF. Here the CDR3 DNA reads TGTGCCAGTAGCCCCCGGGGTCCCTATGGCTACACCTTC.

This rearrangement joins TRBV7-3 to TRBJ1-1, with 7 bases identical to TRBD1. V was clipped by 2 bases and J by 0 bases; unmatched bases: 3. Germline V gene data show CDR1 as SGHTA and CDR2 as FQGTGA. The CDR3 contains 15 residues. CDR3 protein: CASSLGDSMNTEAFF. CDR3 bases: TGTGCCAGCAGCTTAGGGGACAGCATGAACACTGAAGCTTTCTTT.

V is TRBV4-3 and J is TRBJ1-2; D is ambiguous. Trimming pared 1 base from V and 2 bases from J, leaving 5 bases between. Germline values: CDR1 LGHNA, CDR2 YSLEER. The CDR3 loop spans 13 amino acids. In DNA, the CDR3 is TGCGCCAGCAGCCAAGTAGGAAACTATGGCTACACCTTC. This gives the protein CASSQVGNYGYTF.

J is TRBJ2-7 and V is TRBV11-2; no definite D call. The CDR3 is 12 residues long. Looked up from germline, CDR1 is SGHAT and CDR2 is FQNNGV. V lost 5 bases and J 6 bases, leaving 11 bases between the germline ends. The CDR3 DNA reads TGTGCCAGCAGCCCCCCCTCGGCCGAGCAGTACTTC. It codes for CASSPPSAEQYF.

The chain has TRBV5-6 and TRBJ2-1; the D gene is possibly TRBD2 (6 bases). V gave up 5 bases and J gave up 3 bases, with 21 bases separating them. CDR1 is SGHDT and CDR2 is YYEEEE in the germline V gene. The CDR3 sequence is 17 residues long. CDR3 bases: TGTGCCAGCAGTCAAACCTATGGGGGAGGAGTCTACAATGAGCAGTTCTTC. Translated, it gives CASSQTYGGGVYNEQFF.

The V and J genes are TRBV30 and TRBJ2-7; D remains unclear. Trimming pared 5 bases from V and 4 bases from J, leaving 15 bases between. The V gene's germline CDR1 is GTSNPN and CDR2 SVGIG (reference sequence). The CDR3 covers 13 residues. The DNA for the CDR3 is TGTGCCTGGGAACATAGACTGGGATACGAGCAGTACTTC. Translated, it gives CAWEHRLGYEQYF.

The rearrangement uses TRBV7-9 and TRBJ2-5; D is perhaps TRBD1 (6 bases). The DNA end is more similar to TRBJ2-7, so the J call may be wrong. The germline CDR1 and CDR2 sequences are SEHNR and FQNEAQ (reference sequence). This CDR3 is 13 amino acids long. CDR3 sequence (DNA): TGTGCCATACCCTGGGACAACTCCTACGAGCAGTACTTC. Its protein is CAIPWDNSYEQYF.

The chain has TRBV28 and TRBJ2-3; D is ambiguous. The germline V and J ends were trimmed by 3 bases and 12 bases, with 10 bases remaining between them. CDR1 is MDHEN and CDR2 is SYDVKM in the germline V gene. This CDR3 is 11 amino acids long. CDR3: CASSFAVVQYF. CDR3 DNA sequence: TGTGCCAGCAGTTTCGCAGTTGTTCAGTATTTT.

V gene TRBV7-8 combines with J gene TRBJ1-3; 8 bases fit TRBD1. Germline CDR1 is SGHVS and CDR2 is FQNEAQ. The CDR3 contains 15 residues. V shed 5 bases and J 6 bases; nucleotides not matched to a gene: 9. For the CDR3, the DNA is TGTGCCAGCAGCCCCGACAGGGGACTTGTAAACACCATATATTTT. This translates into CASSPDRGLVNTIYF.

The chain employs TRBV28 and TRBJ1-6, with D uncertain. CDR1 is MDHEN, CDR2 SYDVKM, per germline. V shed 6 bases and J shed 14 bases, with 14 bases lying between them. The CDR3 consists of 12 residues. The CDR3 sequence: CASSWSPWALHF. The CDR3 DNA is TGTGCCAGCAGCTGGTCCCCTTGGGCCCTCCACTTT.

The count of this clone is one. The chain joins TRBV15 to TRBJ2-1, with TRBD2 matching 7 bases. V trimming: 0 bases; J trimming: 6 bases; junction bases outside the gene matches: 11. Germline assignment: CDR1 LNHNV and CDR2 YYDKDF (reference sequence). This CDR3 comprises 17 residues. In DNA form, the CDR3 reads TGTGCCACCAGCAGAGATCGGGAGGCGAGACCTGGCAATGAGCAGTTCTTC. It codes for CATSRDREARPGNEQFF.

The chain uses TRBV27 and TRBJ2-7; D perhaps matches TRBD2 (6 bases). The CDR3 runs to 15 residues. The V gene lost 0 bases and the J gene lost 3 bases, with 12 bases spanning the gap. Germline V gene data show CDR1 as MNHEY and CDR2 as SMNVEV (reference sequence). CDR3 in amino acids: CASSLSTSPVYEQYF. DNA of the CDR3: TGTGCCAGCAGTTTATCTACTAGCCCCGTCTACGAGCAGTACTTC.

This chain connects TRBV9 to TRBJ2-5; the D is unclear. V was cut by 0 bases and J by 1 base, with 7 bases left in between. In germline, CDR1 is SGDLS, CDR2 YYNGEE. The length of the CDR3 is 14 residues. The CDR3, as DNA: TGTGCCAGCAGCGTAGGGAACAGCCAAGAGACCCAGTACTTC. As protein: CASSVGNSQETQYF.

V gene TRBV5-6 combines with J gene TRBJ2-1; 7 bases map to TRBD2. The CDR3 runs to 15 residues. V dropped 4 bases and J dropped 4; count of bases not matched to a gene: 8. CDR1 and CDR2 from the germline V gene are SGHDT and YYEEEE. The CDR3 sequence: CASSLGAGIYNEQFF. For the CDR3, the DNA is TGTGCCAGCAGCCTTGGAGCGGGGATATACAATGAGCAGTTCTTC.

This chain connects TRBV5-4 to TRBJ2-2; 11 bases fit TRBD2. V was clipped by 6 bases and J by 1 base; unmatched bases: 5. Germline CDR1 reads SGHNT; CDR2 reads YYREEE (reference sequence). The CDR3 has 16 residues. DNA of the CDR3: TGTGCCAGCAAGGCCGGGACTAGCGGGAACACCGGGGAGCTGTTTTTT. Encoded protein: CASKAGTSGNTGELFF.

The chain employs TRBV4-1 and TRBJ2-2; 9 bases are a match to TRBD2. The V gene end was trimmed by 1 base and the J gene end by 3 bases; junction bases not matched to a gene: 0. CDR3 length equals 15 residues. Germline V lookup: CDR1 MGHRA, CDR2 YSYEKL. The CDR3 here is CASSQASGDTGELFF. The CDR3 region has the DNA TGCGCCAGCAGCCAAGCTAGCGGGGACACCGGGGAGCTGTTTTTT.

The rearrangement joins TRBV7-8 to TRBJ2-5, with D perhaps matching TRBD1 or TRBD2 (5 bases each). The V end was cut by 6 bases, the J end by 5 bases, with 16 bases between. The CDR3 has 14 amino acids. The V gene's germline CDR1 is SGHVS and CDR2 FQNEAQ. As DNA, the CDR3 is TGTGCCAGCAGGGGACGGACCATCCCCGAGACCCAGTACTTC. Translation: CASRGRTIPETQYF.

The chain recombines TRBV6-5 with TRBJ2-3; D gene uncertain. The germline V gene encodes CDR1 MNHEY and CDR2 SVGAGI. V was clipped by 2 bases and J by 9 bases, with 9 bases between them. This CDR3 region has 12 residues. The CDR3 DNA sequence: TGTGCCAGCAGTTACGAACCAACGACGCAGTATTTT. Its translation is CASSYEPTTQYF.

A single count supports this clone. One junction end does not reproduce the germline sequence, and a read error may be involved. The chain recombines TRBV27 with TRBJ2-1; TRBD2 agrees at 15 bases. The length of the CDR3 is 14 residues. Germline CDR1 MNHEY, CDR2 SMNVEV (reference sequence). The CDR3 coding sequence is TGTGCCAGCAGCCAAGGACTAGCGGGAGGGGGGACGGTCTTC. It is translated as CASSQGLAGGGTVF.

This clone was seen a few times. This chain uses TRBV27 with TRBJ2-7; TRBD2 matches 7 bases. The junction had 16 bases not matched to a gene; V was cut back by 6 bases and J by 5 bases. Germline V gene lookup returns CDR1 MNHEY and CDR2 SMNVEV (reference sequence). The CDR3 covers 16 residues. CDR3 nucleotide sequence: TGTGCCAGCAGCCGCGATAGGAGCGGGATGGTCGACGAGCAGTACTTC. Translated, it gives CASSRDRSGMVDEQYF.

The chain couples TRBV9 to TRBJ2-1; 10 positions agree with TRBD1. V shed 4 bases and J 8 bases; nucleotides not matched to a gene: 6. CDR1 is SGDLS and CDR2 is YYNGEE in the germline V gene. CDR3 length: 14 residues. CDR3 bases: TGTGCCAGCAGCCCTTTCGGGACAGGGGATGAGCAGTTCTTC. Its protein product is CASSPFGTGDEQFF.

V is TRBV16 and J is TRBJ2-1; TRBD2 might be the D (6 bases). The germline V gene has CDR1 KGHSY and CDR2 FQNENV. V lost 5 bases and J lost 6, with 14 bases in between. There are 14 residues in the CDR3. This CDR3 is CASSIYAGPNEQFF. The CDR3 coding sequence is TGTGCCAGCAGCATATACGCGGGGCCCAATGAGCAGTTCTTC. Based on the CDR3 plus reference TRBV16 and TRBJ2-1, the full variable domain is GEEVAQTPKHLVRGEGQKAKLYCAPIKGHSYVFWYQQVLKNEFKFLISFQNENVFDETGMPKERFSAKCLPNSPCSLEIQATKLEDSAVYFCASSIYAGPNEQFFGPGTRLTVL.

A single count supports this clone. The chain employs TRBV28 and TRBJ1-5; D may be TRBD1 (5 bases). This CDR3 is built from 14 residues. V lost 8 bases and J lost 0, with 11 bases in between. CDR1 and CDR2 (germline): MDHEN, SYDVKM. CDR3 sequence: CASSDSYSNQPQHF. For the CDR3, the DNA is TGTGCCAGCTCTGACAGTTATAGCAATCAGCCCCAGCATTTT.

This rearrangement joins TRBV11-3 to TRBJ1-2, with D possibly being TRBD1 (6 bases). V was shortened by 3 bases and J by 4 bases, with 9 bases between the two germline ends. This CDR3 has 13 residues. The V gene's germline CDR1 is SGHNT and CDR2 YENEEA. CDR3 in amino acids: CASSFWTVYGYTF. CDR3 nucleotides: TGTGCCAGCAGCTTCTGGACAGTCTATGGCTACACCTTC.

The rearrangement uses TRBV27 and TRBJ2-1; no clear D gene. V was trimmed by 7 bases and J by 0 bases, leaving 10 bases between them. Germline V gene lookup returns CDR1 MNHEY and CDR2 SMNVEV (reference sequence). This CDR3 spans 14 amino acids. CDR3 protein: CASKILSSYNEQFF. In nucleotides, the CDR3 is TGTGCCAGCAAGATCCTGAGCTCCTACAATGAGCAGTTCTTC.

J is TRBJ2-1 and V is TRBV9, with TRBD1 matching 9 bases. The CDR3 length is 15 residues. V lost 1 base and J lost 8; bases outside the gene matches: 7. CDR1 is SGDLS, CDR2 YYNGEE, per germline. CDR3 in amino acids: CASSVTPGQGYEQFF. The CDR3 nucleotides are TGTGCCAGCAGCGTAACTCCGGGACAGGGCTATGAGCAGTTCTTC.